Listed here are 26 T cell receptor beta chains from one sample, sequenced in a study of blood T cell repertoires in COVID-19. Generated by immunoSEQ multiplex PCR, the TCRdb table keeps only in-frame clones and is missing some. The table records 200,000 to 250,000 clones, roughly nine tenths of them present only once. Sequences were obtained from PBMCs or T cells enriched from blood (not recorded which). The origin of the receptors is a woman aged 45-59 years in a cohort exposed to, infected with or recovered from COVID-19 (not recorded which).

CDR3 sequence: CASNRQVEAFF. The CDR3 DNA reads as TGTGCCAGCAACCGACAGGTTGAAGCTTTCTTT. V is TRBV7-6 and J is TRBJ1-1, with D possibly matching TRBD1 (6 bases). Germline V gives CDR1 SGHVS, CDR2 FNYEAQ. The CDR3 loop spans 11 amino acids. V shed 7 bases and J shed 7 bases, with 10 bases lying between them.

The rearrangement links TRBV7-2 to TRBJ2-2; D is unresolved. CDR1 and CDR2 (germline): SGHTA, FQGNSA. Trimming took off 1 base at V and 3 bases at J, with 9 bases between the two ends. This CDR3 contains 15 residues. In DNA, the CDR3 is TGTGCCAGCAGCTTAGTAGCAGATTACACCGGGGAGCTGTTTTTT. Translating it yields CASSLVADYTGELFF.

This clone was observed once. The gene calls are TRBV10-3 and TRBJ2-7; tentatively, D is TRBD1 (6 bases). Germline V lookup: CDR1 ENHRY, CDR2 SYGVKD. The V gene lost 6 bases and the J gene lost 3 bases, with 15 bases spanning the gap. The CDR3 extends over 14 amino acids. Written as DNA, the CDR3 is TGTGCCATCAGATCGGACAGAGGCGACTACGAGCAGTACTTC. Translated: CAIRSDRGDYEQYF.

This chain uses TRBV24-1 with TRBJ2-5; 11 nucleotides line up with TRBD2. After removal of 6 bases from V and 1 base from J, the junction contained 9 bases not matched to a gene. The length of the CDR3 is 17 residues. The germline CDR1 and CDR2 sequences are KGHDR and SFDVKD. CDR3 loop: CATSQTSGVPFQETQYF. CDR3 coding DNA: TGTGCCACCAGTCAGACTAGCGGGGTACCCTTCCAAGAGACCCAGTACTTC.

Only one count was recorded for this clone. The V gene is TRBV29-1, the J gene TRBJ2-2, with a tentative D call TRBD1 (6 bases). Germline CDR1 reads SQVTM; CDR2 reads ANQGSEA. Trimming removed 4 bases at V and 4 bases at J, with 7 bases between. The CDR3 loop spans 12 amino acids. The DNA for the CDR3 is TGCAGCGTTGGGGGGCGCACCGGGGAGCTGTTTTTT. Translated: CSVGGRTGELFF.

The chain employs TRBV19 and TRBJ1-3; tentative D call: TRBD1 (5 bases). The CDR3 has 14 amino acids. Trimming took 5 bases from V and 0 from J, leaving 8 bases between them. Germline CDR1 is LNHDA and CDR2 is SQIVND (reference sequence). This CDR3 is CASSEQDSGNTIYF. The CDR3 nucleotides are TGTGCCAGTAGTGAACAGGACTCTGGAAACACCATATATTTT.

The genes are TRBV30 and TRBJ2-7; TRBD1 might be the D (6 bases). V lost 2 bases to trimming and J lost 6 bases, with 14 bases between them. Germline CDR1 GTSNPN, CDR2 SVGIG (reference sequence). The CDR3 length is 13 residues. This CDR3 reads CAWSWGRVGEQYF. The CDR3 bases are TGTGCCTGGAGTTGGGGGCGGGTTGGCGAGCAGTACTTC.

The chain couples TRBV30 to TRBJ2-1; no reliable D call. Germline V gene lookup returns CDR1 GTSNPN and CDR2 SVGIG (reference sequence). This CDR3 has 13 residues. V was shortened by 0 bases and J by 8 bases, with 11 bases between the two germline ends. CDR3 DNA sequence: TGTGCCTGGAGTGTAGCATTTTTCGATGAGCAGTTCTTC. Translating gives CAWSVAFFDEQFF.

The chain is built from TRBV6-5 and TRBJ2-2, with a weak D call TRBD2 (6 bases). Per germline, CDR1 MNHEY and CDR2 SVGAGI. This CDR3 contains 16 residues. Trimming left V 4 bases short and J 5 bases short, with 17 bases between. CDR3 sequence (DNA): TGTGCCAGCAGTTCCCCCCCGGGAGTAAGGACCGGGGAGCTGTTTTTT. Translating gives CASSSPPGVRTGELFF.

CDR3 sequence: CATQPVTGGHEQYF. In DNA, the CDR3 is TGTGCCACCCAGCCGGTAACGGGAGGGCACGAGCAGTACTTC. The chain joins TRBV7-2 to TRBJ2-7, with TRBD2 matching 8 bases. Germline V CDR1 and CDR2: SGHTA, FQGNSA. Losses at the gene ends were 10 bases for V and 5 bases for J; bases not matched to a gene: 13. This CDR3 is 14 amino acids long.

The sample holds one count of this clone. Other DNA sequences in the sample encode the same CDR3. This sequence joins TRBV4-3 and TRBJ1-3; a weak D match, TRBD1 (6 bases). The CDR3 covers 15 residues. Germline loops: CDR1 LGHNA, CDR2 YSLEER. Trimming took 0 bases from V and 4 from J, leaving 10 bases between them. Here the CDR3 reads CASSQEAGAGNTIYF. CDR3 sequence (DNA): TGCGCCAGCAGCCAAGAGGCAGGGGCGGGAAACACCATATATTTT.

This clone came up once. The rearrangement joins TRBV11-1 to TRBJ2-2, with no clear D. The CDR3 consists of 14 residues. Germline assignment: CDR1 SGHAT and CDR2 FQDESV (reference sequence). V was shortened by 5 bases and J by 6 bases, with 13 bases between the two germline ends. The CDR3: CASSEYRSAGELFF. The CDR3 region has the DNA TGTGCCAGCAGCGAATATAGATCGGCCGGGGAGCTGTTTTTT.

Written as DNA, the CDR3 is TGTGCCAGCAGCTTGGGCAGTAATCAGCCCCAGCATTTT. Translated: CASSLGSNQPQHF. The chain recombines TRBV5-4 with TRBJ1-5; unclear D gene. The CDR3 totals 13 residues. Deletions cut 0 bases from V and 4 bases from J, with 5 bases between. Germline CDR1 is SGHNT and CDR2 is YYREEE (reference sequence).

V and J are TRBV3-1 (or the pseudogene TRBV3-2) and TRBJ1-2, with 7 bases aligning to TRBD1. After removal of 3 bases from V and 2 bases from J, the junction contained 9 bases not matched to a gene. The CDR3 extends over 16 amino acids. CDR1 and CDR2 (germline): LGHDT, YNNKEL (reference sequence). CDR3 sequence: CASSHVDRVGNYGYTF. For the CDR3, the DNA is TGTGCCAGCAGCCATGTTGACAGGGTCGGGAACTATGGCTACACCTTC.

The V gene is TRBV25-1, the J gene TRBJ1-2; 7 positions agree with TRBD1. Germline CDR1 is MGHDK and CDR2 is SYGVNS. The CDR3 extends over 16 amino acids. With V trimmed by 4 bases and J by 6 bases, 14 bases remained unmatched. CDR3 in DNA: TGTGCCAGCAGTGGTGCCGGACAGGAAGAATTCAATGGCTACACCTTC. Translating gives CASSGAGQEEFNGYTF.

The rearrangement joins TRBV2 to TRBJ1-4; tentatively, D is TRBD1 (6 bases). The CDR3 loop spans 15 amino acids. CDR1 SNHLY and CDR2 FYNNEI come from the germline V gene. Trimming removed 6 bases at V and 0 bases at J, with 11 bases between. The CDR3 nucleotides are TGTGCCAGCAGAGCCAGGACAGCAACTAATGAAAAACTGTTTTTT. Protein: CASRARTATNEKLFF.

The V gene is TRBV13, the J gene TRBJ1-1; D gene unclear. The V and J ends lost 2 bases and 1 base respectively, with 5 bases between them. This CDR3 comprises 13 residues. Per germline, CDR1 PRHDT and CDR2 FYEKMQ (reference sequence). CDR3 in DNA: TGTGCCAGCAGCTTAAAGAGGAACACTGAAGCTTTCTTT. Protein sequence: CASSLKRNTEAFF.

The V and J genes are TRBV11-3 and TRBJ2-7; possible D gene TRBD2, 6 bases. Between the trimmed V and J ends, which lost 5 bases and 4 bases, there was a span of 24 bases. Germline values: CDR1 SGHNT, CDR2 YENEEA. The CDR3 sequence is 17 residues long. DNA for the CDR3: TGTGCCAGCAGCCAAAAACCCCCGACCTCGGGGGAATACGAGCAGTACTTC. It codes for CASSQKPPTSGEYEQYF.

The chain joins TRBV4-1 to TRBJ1-6; D remains unclear. Trimming pared 1 base from V and 7 bases from J, leaving 11 bases between. Germline V gene lookup returns CDR1 MGHRA and CDR2 YSYEKL. The CDR3 has 15 residues. DNA for the CDR3: TGCGCCAGCAGCCAAGTAGAGGGTGAGAATTCACCCCTCCACTTT. Residues: CASSQVEGENSPLHF.

The V gene is TRBV4-1, the J gene TRBJ2-7; D not certain. CDR1 is MGHRA, CDR2 YSYEKL, per germline. The CDR3 loop spans 13 amino acids. Trimming cost V 0 bases and J 5 bases, with 8 bases left between them. The CDR3 sequence: CASSQDSGDEQYF. In nucleotides, the CDR3 is TGCGCCAGCAGCCAAGATTCAGGCGACGAGCAGTACTTC.

The chain uses TRBV4-2 and TRBJ1-1; D might be TRBD1 (6 bases). Germline V lookup: CDR1 LGHNA, CDR2 YNFKEQ. The CDR3 runs to 17 residues. Trimming took off 1 base at V and 7 bases at J, with 22 bases between the two ends. CDR3 loop: CASSQASVTGIRGEAFF. Here the CDR3 DNA reads TGTGCCAGCAGCCAAGCTTCTGTTACAGGGATCCGGGGTGAAGCTTTCTTT.

The chain couples TRBV7-2 to TRBJ1-1; 10 bases are shared with TRBD1. V trimming: 3 bases; J trimming: 4 bases; junction bases outside the gene matches: 5. CDR1 SGHTA and CDR2 FQGNSA come from the germline V gene. The CDR3 is 15 residues long. The DNA for the CDR3 is TGTGCCAGCAGCTTGACAGGGGGCGAGGGCACTGAAGCTTTCTTT. Protein product: CASSLTGGEGTEAFF.

This clone showed up just once. The chain is built from TRBV11-1 and TRBJ2-5; TRBD1 agrees at 7 bases. CDR3 length: 14 amino acids. Trimming cost V 5 bases and J 4 bases; bases outside gene matches: 7. The germline CDR1 and CDR2 sequences are SGHAT and FQDESV (reference sequence). CDR3 DNA sequence: TGTGCCAGCAGCCCAGCGACAGGGAGAGAGACCCAGTACTTC. Translation: CASSPATGRETQYF.

The rearrangement joins TRBV19 to TRBJ2-1, with D possibly being TRBD1 (5 bases). The CDR3 spans 14 residues. Trimming left V 5 bases short and J 1 base short, with 9 bases between. Germline V gives CDR1 LNHDA, CDR2 SQIVND (reference sequence). For the CDR3, the DNA is TGTGCCAGTAGTCTGGGGCTATCCTACAATGAGCAGTTCTTC. The encoded protein is CASSLGLSYNEQFF.

V and J are TRBV3-1 (or the pseudogene TRBV3-2) and TRBJ1-2, with TRBD1 matching over 7 bases. V shed 3 bases, J shed 5 bases, and the junction held 6 bases outside the gene matches. CDR3 length equals 14 residues. Germline values: CDR1 LGHDT, CDR2 YNNKEL (reference sequence). CDR3 DNA: TGTGCCAGCAGCCAGGACGACAGGGTATATGGCTACACCTTC. Translation gives CASSQDDRVYGYTF.

The chain joins TRBV7-9 to TRBJ2-1; TRBD2 matches 10 bases. Looked up from germline, CDR1 is SEHNR and CDR2 is FQNEAQ (reference sequence). The CDR3 runs to 15 residues. The ends lost 3 bases at V and 9 bases at J; junction bases unmatched: 8. The DNA of the CDR3 is TGTGCCAGCAGCTTGGCAGCGGGGGGGCCTTTTGAGCAGTTCTTC. It encodes CASSLAAGGPFEQFF.